This TCR beta chain was obtained from a study of Graves' ophthalmopathy and Graves' hyperthyroidism. In the study overall: Peripheral blood sampling preceded any treatment and occurred at initial diagnosis.

Amplification of the TCR beta CDR3 regions used RNA transcripts (as template). HTBI-primed RT-PCR formed the first round, and a multiplex PCR formed the second. Each CDR3 protein gets one entry after TCRdb re-called the multiplex PCR reads with MiXCR. The sample holds 200,000 to 250,000 distinct CDR3 sequences, under 25% seen once. Germline V lookup: CDR1 SGHVS, CDR2 FQNEAQ. The CDR3 runs to 15 residues. Deletions cut 5 bases from V and 3 bases from J, with 14 bases between. Diagnosis used clinical symptoms, serum thyroxine, TRAb, thyroid ultrasound and orbital computed tomography. The sample was peripheral blood. This rearrangement joins TRBV7-8 to TRBJ1-5, with D uncertain. This clonotype originated in a woman between 45 and 65 years old with Graves' ophthalmopathy. CDR3 residues: CASSPAGGYNQPQHF. The CDR3 bases are TGTGCCAGCAGCCCCGCCGGAGGGTACAATCAGCCCCAGCATTTT.